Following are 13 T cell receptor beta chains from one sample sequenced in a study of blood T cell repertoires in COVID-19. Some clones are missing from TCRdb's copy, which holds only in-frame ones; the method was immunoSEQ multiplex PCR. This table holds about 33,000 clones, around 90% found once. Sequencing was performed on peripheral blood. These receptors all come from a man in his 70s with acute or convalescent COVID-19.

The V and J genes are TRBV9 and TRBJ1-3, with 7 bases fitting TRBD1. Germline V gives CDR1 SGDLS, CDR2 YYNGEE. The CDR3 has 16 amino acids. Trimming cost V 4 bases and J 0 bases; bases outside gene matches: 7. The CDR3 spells CASSFSDRSSGNTIYF. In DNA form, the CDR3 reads TGTGCCAGCAGCTTCTCGGACAGGTCCTCTGGAAACACCATATATTTT.

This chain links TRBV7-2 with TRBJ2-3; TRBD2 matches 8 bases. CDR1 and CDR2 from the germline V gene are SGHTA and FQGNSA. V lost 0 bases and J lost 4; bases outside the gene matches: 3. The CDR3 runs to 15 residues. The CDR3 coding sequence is TGTGCCAGCAGCTTAGCAGCGGGAGTACCAGATACGCAGTATTTT. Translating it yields CASSLAAGVPDTQYF.

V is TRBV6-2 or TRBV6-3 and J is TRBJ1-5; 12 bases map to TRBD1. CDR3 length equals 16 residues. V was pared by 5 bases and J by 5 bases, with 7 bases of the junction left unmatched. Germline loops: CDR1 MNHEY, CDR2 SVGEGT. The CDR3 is CASSAPGQGAYQPQHF. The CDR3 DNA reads TGTGCCAGCAGTGCACCGGGACAGGGGGCTTATCAGCCCCAGCATTTT.

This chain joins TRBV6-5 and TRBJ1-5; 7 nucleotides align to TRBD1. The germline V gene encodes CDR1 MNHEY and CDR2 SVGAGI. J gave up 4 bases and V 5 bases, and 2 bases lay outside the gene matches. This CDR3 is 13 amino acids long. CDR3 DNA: TGTGCCAGCAGTCCGGACAGGAATCAGCCCCAGCATTTT. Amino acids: CASSPDRNQPQHF.

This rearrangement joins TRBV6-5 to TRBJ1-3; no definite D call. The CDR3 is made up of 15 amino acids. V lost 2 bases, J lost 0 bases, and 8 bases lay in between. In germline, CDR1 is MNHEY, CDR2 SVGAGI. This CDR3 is CASSYRHSSGNTIYF. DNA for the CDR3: TGTGCCAGCAGTTACCGACACTCCTCTGGAAACACCATATATTTT.

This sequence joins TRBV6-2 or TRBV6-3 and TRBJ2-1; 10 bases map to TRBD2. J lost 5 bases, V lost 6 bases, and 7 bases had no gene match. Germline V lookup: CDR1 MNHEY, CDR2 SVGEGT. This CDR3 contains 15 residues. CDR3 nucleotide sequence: TGTGCCAGCAGACCTACTCTAGCGGGAGACAATGAGCAGTTCTTC. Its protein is CASRPTLAGDNEQFF.

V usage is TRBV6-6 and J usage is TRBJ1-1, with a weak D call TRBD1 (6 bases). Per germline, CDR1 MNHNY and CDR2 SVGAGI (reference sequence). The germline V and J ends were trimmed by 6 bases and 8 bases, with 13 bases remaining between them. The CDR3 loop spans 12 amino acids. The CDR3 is CASSLGQLEAFF. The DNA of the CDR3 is TGTGCCAGCAGCCTCGGACAGCTGGAAGCTTTCTTT.

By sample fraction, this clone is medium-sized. In nucleotides, the CDR3 is TGTGCCAGCAGCCCGTGGACTAGCGGAACAGGGGAGCTGTTTTTT. Its protein product is CASSPWTSGTGELFF. V gene TRBV9 combines with J gene TRBJ2-2; TRBD2 matches 10 bases. Germline lookup yields CDR1 SGDLS and CDR2 YYNGEE. The CDR3 is made up of 15 amino acids. J lost 8 bases, V lost 4 bases, and 8 bases had no gene match. The complete variable domain, with remaining parts taken from reference TRBV9 and TRBJ2-2, reads DSGVTQTPKHLITATGQRVTLRCSPRSGDLSVYWYQQSLDQGLQFLIQYYNGEERAKGNILERFSAQQFPDLHSELNLSSLELGDSALYFCASSPWTSGTGELFFGEGSRLTVL.

Here the CDR3 reads CASYAGTQGWYQPQHF. CDR3 DNA: TGTGCCAGCTATGCAGGGACTCAAGGATGGTATCAGCCCCAGCATTTT. The rearrangement links TRBV2 to TRBJ1-5; D may be TRBD1 (5 bases). The germline V gene has CDR1 SNHLY and CDR2 FYNNEI. The CDR3 contains 16 residues. V lost 8 bases to trimming and J lost 5 bases, with 22 bases between them.

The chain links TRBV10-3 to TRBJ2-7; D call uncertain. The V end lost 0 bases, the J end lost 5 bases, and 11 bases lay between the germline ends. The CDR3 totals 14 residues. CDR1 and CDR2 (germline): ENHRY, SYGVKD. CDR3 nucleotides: TGTGCCATCAGTGAGTCGCTAGGTTCTAACGAGCAGTACTTC. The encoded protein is CAISESLGSNEQYF.

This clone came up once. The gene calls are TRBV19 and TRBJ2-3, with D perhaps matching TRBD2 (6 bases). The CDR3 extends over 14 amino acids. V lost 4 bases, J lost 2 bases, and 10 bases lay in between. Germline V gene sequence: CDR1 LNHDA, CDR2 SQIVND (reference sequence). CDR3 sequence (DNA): TGTGCCAGTAGTACCGGCGGGGTCACAGATACGCAGTATTTT. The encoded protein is CASSTGGVTDTQYF.

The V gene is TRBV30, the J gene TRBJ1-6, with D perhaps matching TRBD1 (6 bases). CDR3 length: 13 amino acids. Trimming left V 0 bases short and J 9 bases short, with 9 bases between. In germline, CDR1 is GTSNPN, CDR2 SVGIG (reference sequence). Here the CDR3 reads CAWSVRGSSPLHF. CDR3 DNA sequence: TGTGCCTGGAGTGTAAGGGGGAGTTCACCCCTCCACTTT.

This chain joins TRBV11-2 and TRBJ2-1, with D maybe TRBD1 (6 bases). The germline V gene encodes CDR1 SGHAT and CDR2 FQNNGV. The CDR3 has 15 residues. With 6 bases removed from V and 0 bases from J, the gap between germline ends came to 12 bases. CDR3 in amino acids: CASRPDRSSYNEQFF. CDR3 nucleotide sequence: TGTGCCAGCAGACCTGACAGGAGCTCCTACAATGAGCAGTTCTTC. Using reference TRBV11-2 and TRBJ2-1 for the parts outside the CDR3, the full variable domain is EAGVAQSPRYKIIEKRQSVAFWCNPISGHATLYWYQQILGQGPKLLIQFQNNGVVDDSQLPKDRFSAERLKGVDSTLKIQPAKLEDSAVYLCASRPDRSSYNEQFFGPGTRLTVL.